A selection of T cell receptor beta chains follows, all from one sample in a study of blood T cell repertoires in COVID-19. Sequenced by immunoSEQ multiplex PCR; TCRdb stores in-frame clones only, minus some. The sample carries 170,000 or so clones, around four fifths recorded once. The sample taken for sequencing was peripheral blood. The receptors derive from a woman aged 70-85 years with COVID-19, enrolled during active disease. CDR3s include the opening cysteine and the closing phenylalanine or tryptophan. D genes are given only for firm matches. Only some rows state a clone size, as once, few, many or a class for expanded clones.

TRBV30	TRBJ2-7	NA	NA	CAWSVINAPSYEQYF	TGTGCCTGGAGTGTAATTAATGCGCCATCCTACGAGCAGTACTTC
TRBV18	TRBJ2-3	TRBD2	once	CASSSLSGNADTQYF	TGTGCCAGCTCATCCCTTAGCGGGAATGCGGATACGCAGTATTTT
TRBV7-3	TRBJ1-6	TRBD1	few	CASSLSGGDSPLHF	TGTGCCAGCAGCTTATCAGGGGGCGATTCACCCCTCCACTTT
TRBV5-1	TRBJ1-2	TRBD1	NA	CASSWGITDRPGYTF	TGCGCCAGCAGCTGGGGGATTACGGACAGGCCTGGCTACACCTTC
TRBV7-3	TRBJ2-3	TRBD2	NA	CASSPTGRLAGGWTDTQYF	TGTGCCAGCAGCCCCACAGGGCGTCTAGCGGGAGGGTGGACAGATACGCAGTATTTT
TRBV7-2	TRBJ1-1	NA	NA	CASSQNRNTEAFF	TGTGCCAGCAGCCAAAACAGGAACACTGAAGCTTTCTTT
TRBV7-8	TRBJ2-1	TRBD2	NA	CASRSIAGGTSYNEQFF	TGTGCCAGCCGATCTATAGCGGGAGGGACCTCCTACAATGAGCAGTTCTTC
TRBV2	TRBJ2-6	NA	once	CASSEDSTGGANVLTF	TGTGCCAGCAGTGAGGACAGTACCGGTGGGGCCAACGTCCTGACTTTC
TRBV6-5	TRBJ2-7	NA	NA	CASRGGSTYEQYF	TGTGCCAGCAGGGGGGGATCCACCTACGAGCAGTACTTC
TRBV5-1	TRBJ2-7	TRBD2	once	CASSLVAGASTYEQYF	TGCGCCAGCAGCTTGGTAGCGGGGGCATCTACCTACGAGCAGTACTTC
TRBV19	TRBJ2-1	TRBD2	NA	CASSYELAGSYNEQFF	TGTGCCAGTAGTTATGAACTAGCGGGTTCATACAATGAGCAGTTCTTC
TRBV18	TRBJ2-1	TRBD1	once	CASSPPLRPGTGNEQFF	TGTGCCAGCTCACCACCATTACGTCCCGGGACAGGGAATGAGCAGTTCTTC
TRBV20-1	TRBJ1-6	TRBD1	NA	CSASTLGTVNNSPLHF	TGCAGTGCTAGTACGCTGGGGACAGTCAATAATTCACCCCTCCACTTT
TRBV5-4	TRBJ2-7	NA	NA	CASSRRASYEQYF	TGTGCCAGCAGCCGGCGGGCGTCCTACGAGCAGTACTTC
TRBV5-1	TRBJ1-4	NA	NA	CASSSQGTTNEKLFF	TGCGCCAGCAGCTCCCAGGGAACGACTAATGAAAAACTGTTTTTT
TRBV5-4	TRBJ2-7	TRBD2	NA	CASSALLTSGRAQPYEQYF	TGTGCCAGCAGCGCCCTCCTGACTAGCGGGAGGGCCCAACCCTACGAGCAGTACTTC
TRBV6-2/TRBV6-3	TRBJ2-1	NA	few	CASSYLARANEQFF	TGTGCCAGCAGTTACCTAGCGCGAGCCAATGAGCAGTTCTTC
TRBV5-1	TRBJ1-3	NA	NA	CASSLATGGYGNTIYF	TGCGCCAGCAGCTTGGCCACCGGGGGATATGGAAACACCATATATTTT
TRBV5-1	TRBJ2-3	TRBD2	NA	CASSLAEREGRDTQYF	TGCGCCAGCAGCTTGGCCGAGCGGGAGGGGAGAGATACGCAGTATTTT
TRBV6-5	TRBJ2-1	TRBD1	NA	CASSPEGAHNEQFF	TGTGCCAGCAGTCCCGAGGGGGCACACAATGAGCAGTTCTTC
TRBV30	TRBJ2-1	NA	few	CAFDSKSGFF	TGTGCCTTCGACTCTAAGAGTGGGTTCTTC
TRBV20-1	TRBJ1-5	NA	NA	CSGGNQPQHF	TGCAGTGGAGGCAATCAGCCCCAGCATTTT
TRBV4-3	TRBJ2-5	NA	NA	CASSQDSGGDETQYF	TGCGCCAGCAGCCAAGACTCGGGGGGCGATGAGACCCAGTACTTC
TRBV7-2	TRBJ1-6	TRBD1	NA	CASSYYRGSGSPLHF	TGTGCCAGCAGCTACTACAGGGGATCGGGGTCACCCCTCCACTTT
TRBV18	TRBJ1-5	NA	NA	CASSATGTNQPQHF	TGTGCCAGCTCAGCGACAGGAACGAATCAGCCCCAGCATTTT
TRBV14	TRBJ2-1	NA	NA	CASSQLGGYYNEQFF	TGTGCCAGCAGCCAATTGGGAGGATACTACAATGAGCAGTTCTTC
TRBV3-1/TRBV3-2	TRBJ2-1	TRBD2	NA	CASSRGTSGINEQFF	TGTGCCAGCAGCCGGGGGACTAGCGGGATCAATGAGCAGTTCTTC
TRBV24-1	TRBJ1-2	NA	once	CATSDLQDGYTF	TGTGCCACCAGTGATTTGCAGGATGGCTACACCTTC